This is a list of T cell receptor beta chains from one sample in a study of regulatory T cells in long-lasting Graves disease. Using its own MiXCR run on the multiplex PCR reads, TCRdb lists one record per CDR3 protein. The sample includes around 450,000 distinct CDR3 sequences, about 15% seen only once; the top ten take about 8.3%. These data were also reused for a study on T cells in Graves' hyperthyroidism and ophthalmopathy.

The specimen was peripheral blood mononuclear cells (PBMCs), collected at new diagnosis, from a patient treated with antithyroid drugs. These receptors were obtained from a woman between 40 and 50 years old with Graves disease. CDR3s include the opening cysteine and the closing phenylalanine or tryptophan. A D gene is named only where the DNA matches it firmly. Rows give clone size only sometimes, using once, few, many, or a class for an expanded clone.

>-|TRBJ1-5|TRBV6-1|-
CASSEWGGGSNQPQHF
TGTGCCAGCAGTGAATGGGGGGGGGGAAGCAATCAGCCCCAGCATTTT
>-|TRBJ1-1|TRBV6-1|-
CASTAGDKAFF
TGTGCCAGCACCGCAGGGGATAAAGCTTTCTTT
>-|TRBJ1-4|TRBV27|-
CASRRGAVEKLFF
TGTGCCAGCAGAAGAGGAGCCGTTGAAAAACTGTTTTTT
>many|TRBJ2-3|TRBV20-1|TRBD2
CSAAPSGDSTDTQYF
TGCAGTGCCGCTCCTAGCGGGGACAGCACAGATACGCAGTATTTT
>many|TRBJ2-7|TRBV10-3|-
CAISDGSQYEQYF
TGTGCCATCAGTGACGGCAGTCAGTACGAGCAGTACTTC
>many|TRBJ2-1|TRBV5-1|TRBD2
CASSSIAGGGYNEQFF
TGCGCCAGCAGCTCGATAGCGGGAGGAGGCTACAATGAGCAGTTCTTC
>many|TRBJ2-1|TRBV10-3|-
CAISNPSQGYNEQFF
TGTGCCATCAGCAACCCTAGCCAGGGCTACAATGAGCAGTTCTTC
>few|TRBJ2-1|TRBV25-1|TRBD2
CASSDGLADLEEQFF
TGTGCCAGCAGTGACGGCCTAGCGGACCTGGAAGAGCAGTTCTTC
>-|TRBJ2-2|TRBV6-2/TRBV6-3|TRBD1
CASSPHRGAGELFF
TGTGCCAGCAGTCCTCACAGGGGAGCCGGGGAGCTGTTTTTT
>-|TRBJ1-2|TRBV9|-
CASSVGGGPLYGYTF
TGTGCCAGCAGCGTAGGAGGGGGTCCCCTCTATGGCTACACCTTC
>many|TRBJ2-5|TRBV11-2|-
CASSWDSRETQYF
TGTGCCAGCAGCTGGGACTCACGGGAGACCCAGTACTTC
>many|TRBJ2-7|TRBV7-9|TRBD1
CASSLAKDRVDEQYF
TGTGCCAGCAGCTTAGCCAAGGACAGGGTTGACGAGCAGTACTTC
>-|TRBJ2-7|TRBV27|-
CASRGGGAGEQYF
TGTGCCAGCAGGGGAGGGGGGGCGGGCGAGCAGTACTTC
>many|TRBJ2-5|TRBV24-1|-
CATSSGRGHGETQYF
TGTGCCACCAGCTCCGGTCGAGGTCACGGGGAGACCCAGTACTTC
>-|TRBJ1-1|TRBV29-1|-
CSVEFRVTEAFF
TGCAGCGTTGAATTTAGGGTAACTGAAGCTTTCTTT
>many|TRBJ2-5|TRBV2|-
CASSATEGETQYF
TGTGCCAGCAGCGCAACTGAGGGAGAGACCCAGTACTTC
>many|TRBJ2-1|TRBV6-2/TRBV6-3|TRBD1
CASSYSRDRGNEQFF
TGTGCCAGCAGTTACTCTCGGGACAGGGGGAATGAGCAGTTCTTC
>-|TRBJ2-1|TRBV5-4|TRBD2
CASSGGGSGRANEQFF
TGTGCCAGCAGCGGTGGCGGGAGCGGGAGGGCCAATGAGCAGTTCTTC
>-|TRBJ2-3|TRBV10-3|-
CAISQAAVKDTQYF
TGTGCCATCAGCCAGGCTGCCGTTAAGGATACGCAGTATTTT
>many|TRBJ1-1|TRBV11-2|-
CASSFWSLQNTEAFF
TGTGCCAGCAGCTTTTGGTCACTGCAGAACACTGAAGCTTTCTTT
>few|TRBJ2-2|TRBV18|-
CASSPQTLANTGELFF
TGTGCCAGCTCGCCACAGACACTCGCGAACACCGGGGAGCTGTTTTTT
>-|TRBJ2-7|TRBV28|TRBD2
CASSRGTSGDYEQYF
TGTGCCAGCAGCCGCGGGACTAGCGGGGACTACGAGCAGTACTTC
>many|TRBJ2-5|TRBV2|-
CASRETAQETQYF
TGTGCCAGCAGGGAGACAGCACAAGAGACCCAGTACTTC
>many|TRBJ1-2|TRBV2|-
CASSGPPNYGYTF
TGTGCCAGCTCCGGACCCCCCAACTATGGCTACACCTTC
>many|TRBJ1-5|TRBV18|TRBD1
CASSPDREGQPQHF
TGTGCCAGCTCACCAGACAGGGAGGGTCAGCCCCAGCATTTT
>few|TRBJ1-1|TRBV5-1|-
CASSWGGGTEAFF
TGCGCCAGCAGCTGGGGGGGGGGGACTGAAGCTTTCTTT
>many|TRBJ1-1|TRBV2|-
CASSEVHTEAFF
TGTGCCAGCAGTGAAGTGCACACTGAAGCTTTCTTT